A single sample is the source of the 31 T cell receptor beta chains below, sequenced in a study of blood T cell repertoires in COVID-19. Clones were sequenced by immunoSEQ multiplex PCR, and TCRdb holds only the in-frame ones, with some missing. The sample has hundreds of thousands of clones; over 75% are singletons. Sample: PBMCs or T cells enriched from blood (not recorded which). These receptor sequences come from a woman aged 40 to 50 who had recovered from COVID-19.

The J gene is TRBJ2-1, the V gene TRBV7-2, with 7 bases lining up with TRBD1. The J segment lost 5 bases and the V segment lost 6 bases, leaving 4 bases of the junction unmatched. The CDR3 is 13 amino acids. Per the germline V gene, CDR1 is SGHTA and CDR2 is FQGNSA. In DNA, the CDR3 is TGTGCCAGCAGTGACAGGGTCAACAATGAGCAGTTCTTC. Encoded protein: CASSDRVNNEQFF.

This chain uses TRBV3-1 (or the pseudogene TRBV3-2) with TRBJ2-2; weak D call: TRBD1 (6 bases). CDR1 LGHDT and CDR2 YNNKEL come from the germline V gene (reference sequence). Trimming took off 1 base at V and 2 bases at J, with 14 bases between the two ends. The CDR3 is 17 amino acids. The CDR3 region has the DNA TGTGCCAGCAGCCAAGGGAAGACAGGATTTAACACCGGGGAGCTGTTTTTT. Protein sequence: CASSQGKTGFNTGELFF.

The chain has TRBV24-1 and TRBJ2-1, with a tentative D call TRBD1 (5 bases). CDR3 length: 12 residues. Germline V CDR1 and CDR2: KGHDR, SFDVKD. V shed 7 bases and J shed 6 bases, with 9 bases lying between them. The CDR3 coding sequence is TGTGCCACCAGGACCGACAGCAATGAGCAGTTCTTC. This translates into CATRTDSNEQFF.

This sequence joins TRBV7-2 and TRBJ2-5; D is perhaps TRBD2 (6 bases). The CDR3 is 16 residues long. From germline, CDR1 is SGHTA and CDR2 FQGNSA. Trimming left V 4 bases short and J 1 base short, with 16 bases between. CDR3 sequence: CASSYDSGFSQETQYF. CDR3 nucleotides: TGTGCCAGCAGCTATGATAGCGGATTCAGCCAAGAGACCCAGTACTTC.

This clone was observed once. The chain employs TRBV13 and TRBJ1-2, with 8 bases identical to TRBD1. Trimming at V came to 0 bases and at J to 3 bases, leaving 9 bases not matched to a gene. Germline lookup yields CDR1 PRHDT and CDR2 FYEKMQ (reference sequence). This CDR3 comprises 17 residues. CDR3 residues: CASSLGFYAGGDYGYTF. The CDR3 DNA reads as TGTGCCAGCAGCTTAGGGTTTTATGCAGGGGGCGACTATGGCTACACCTTC.

The chain links TRBV12-3 or TRBV12-4 to TRBJ2-2; D remains ambiguous. This CDR3 is built from 12 residues. Trimming left V 3 bases short and J 10 bases short, with 9 bases between. DNA of the CDR3: TGTGCCAGCAGTTTCTCCCGTCCGGAGCTGTTTTTT. This encodes CASSFSRPELFF.

This chain connects TRBV18 to TRBJ1-2; D possibly corresponds to TRBD1 (5 bases). V was clipped by 3 bases and J by 8 bases, with 13 bases between them. CDR1 and CDR2 from the germline V gene are KGHSH and LQKENI. This CDR3 region has 13 residues. The CDR3: CASSPGGELGYTF. The CDR3 nucleotides are TGTGCCAGCTCACCGGGGGGAGAACTCGGCTACACCTTC.

In this sample, this clone turned up a few times. V usage is TRBV7-6 and J usage is TRBJ2-3; TRBD2 matches at 11 bases. The CDR3 contains 16 residues. V dropped 0 bases and J dropped 4; count of bases not matched to a gene: 3. Looked up from germline, CDR1 is SGHVS and CDR2 is FNYEAQ. The CDR3 nucleotides read TGTGCCAGCAGCTTAGCGACTAGCGGGACCCCAGATACGCAGTATTTT. This gives the protein CASSLATSGTPDTQYF.

The chain uses TRBV18 and TRBJ2-7; 8 bases match TRBD1. The CDR3 extends over 17 amino acids. V was pared by 3 bases and J by 4 bases, with 14 bases of the junction left unmatched. Germline V gene sequence: CDR1 KGHSH, CDR2 LQKENI. CDR3 sequence: CASSPARGPIGGYEQYF. The CDR3 DNA is TGTGCCAGCTCACCGGCCAGGGGGCCTATAGGAGGATACGAGCAGTACTTC.

This chain links TRBV19 with TRBJ1-6, with 7 bases identical to TRBD1. Germline CDR1 is LNHDA and CDR2 is SQIVND (reference sequence). The CDR3 covers 15 residues. The J segment lost 2 bases and the V segment lost 6 bases, leaving 4 bases of the junction unmatched. In DNA, the CDR3 is TGTGCCAGTAGCGATGGACAGGCCTATAATTCACCCCTCCACTTT. Translation: CASSDGQAYNSPLHF. Together with reference TRBV19 and TRBJ1-6, the CDR3 gives the full variable domain: DGGITQSPKYLFRKEGQNVTLSCEQNLNHDAMYWYRQDPGQGLRLIYYSQIVNDFQKGDIAEGYSVSREKKESFPLTVTSAQKNPTAFYLCASSDGQAYNSPLHFGNGTRLTVT.

The chain employs TRBV27 and TRBJ2-7; D might be TRBD2 (6 bases). This CDR3 region has 15 residues. Germline CDR1 MNHEY, CDR2 SMNVEV (reference sequence). Trimming shortened V by 3 bases and J by 0 bases, and 12 bases separated the two germline ends. As DNA, the CDR3 is TGTGCCAGCAGTTTTGGGGACGGGAGCTCCTACGAGCAGTACTTC. Translated, it gives CASSFGDGSSYEQYF.

This chain uses TRBV11-3 with TRBJ2-1; 12 positions agree with TRBD2. The CDR3 consists of 17 residues. Germline CDR1 is SGHNT and CDR2 is YENEEA. V gave up 5 bases and J gave up 4 bases; unmatched junction bases: 9. CDR3 protein: CASSKRSGTSGYNEQFF. As DNA, the CDR3 is TGTGCCAGCAGCAAACGTTCCGGGACTAGCGGGTACAATGAGCAGTTCTTC.

This chain uses TRBV19 with TRBJ1-3; D might be TRBD1 (6 bases). Germline V gene sequence: CDR1 LNHDA, CDR2 SQIVND (reference sequence). Trimming pared 7 bases from V and 0 bases from J, leaving 10 bases between. CDR3 length: 14 amino acids. The CDR3 reads CASIDRHSGNTIYF. CDR3 coding DNA: TGTGCCAGTATCGACAGGCACTCTGGAAACACCATATATTTT.

This clone was counted only a few times. This chain joins TRBV9 and TRBJ2-2; TRBD1 is a possible D gene (5 bases). Germline assignment: CDR1 SGDLS and CDR2 YYNGEE. Trimming took 0 bases from V and 5 from J, leaving 5 bases between them. The CDR3 loop spans 13 amino acids. In DNA form, the CDR3 reads TGTGCCAGCAGCGTAGCAGGGACCGGGGAGCTGTTTTTT. Encoded protein: CASSVAGTGELFF.

The chain couples TRBV6-2 or TRBV6-3 to TRBJ2-4; 14 positions match TRBD2. With V trimmed by 2 bases and J by 1 base, 7 bases remained unmatched. The germline gives CDR1 MNHEY, CDR2 SVGEGT. The CDR3 extends over 19 amino acids. CDR3: CASSYDPRLAGGAKNIQYF. The CDR3 DNA follows: TGTGCCAGCAGTTACGACCCGCGACTAGCGGGGGGGGCCAAAAACATTCAGTACTTC.

V and J are TRBV15 and TRBJ2-7; D possibly corresponds to TRBD1 (5 bases). This CDR3 contains 14 residues. The germline CDR1 and CDR2 sequences are LNHNV and YYDKDF (reference sequence). V was trimmed by 0 bases and J by 3 bases, leaving 9 bases between them. For the CDR3, the DNA is TGTGCCACCAGCAGAGATATCCAGGGCTACGAGCAGTACTTC. This encodes CATSRDIQGYEQYF.

The genes are TRBV9 and TRBJ2-2, with 9 bases lining up with TRBD1. Germline CDR1 and CDR2: SGDLS and YYNGEE. The CDR3 spans 16 residues. The junction had 7 bases not matched to a gene; V was cut back by 0 bases and J by 7 bases. The CDR3 DNA is TGTGCCAGCAGCGTAGCGGACAGGGGAACGATCGGGGAGCTGTTTTTT. This encodes CASSVADRGTIGELFF.

Worth noting for this clone: Other nucleotide sequences in the sample specify the same CDR3. The rearrangement links TRBV18 to TRBJ2-7; 13 bases align to TRBD2. Germline-derived CDR1 and CDR2 are KGHSH and LQKENI. Trimming cost V 4 bases and J 2 bases; bases outside gene matches: 2. This CDR3 has 15 residues. CDR3 residues: CASSLGTSGAYEQYF. CDR3 DNA sequence: TGTGCCAGCTCACTCGGGACTAGCGGGGCCTACGAGCAGTACTTC. Together with reference TRBV18 and TRBJ2-7, the CDR3 gives the full variable domain: NAGVMQNPRHLVRRRGQEARLRCSPMKGHSHVYWYRQLPEEGLKFMVYLQKENIIDESGMPKERFSAEFPKEGPSILRIQQVVRGDSAAYFCASSLGTSGAYEQYFGPGTRLTVT.

The chain has TRBV14 and TRBJ2-3; D gene unclear. Trimming removed 1 base from V and 6 bases from J, with 8 bases in between. The CDR3 runs 13 residues. Germline CDR1 reads SGHDN; CDR2 reads FVKESK. The CDR3 spells CASSQVATDTQYF. CDR3 nucleotides: TGTGCCAGCAGCCAAGTAGCAACCGATACGCAGTATTTT.

This clone was detected only once. The chain employs TRBV5-6 and TRBJ2-7; D uncertain. CDR3 length equals 16 residues. CDR1 and CDR2 (germline): SGHDT, YYEEEE. Trimming removed 0 bases from V and 2 bases from J, with 15 bases in between. CDR3 amino acids: CASSLGPRISTYEQYF. The CDR3 coding sequence is TGTGCCAGCAGCTTGGGTCCCAGGATTTCGACCTACGAGCAGTACTTC.

The V gene is TRBV21-1, the J gene TRBJ2-3; the table assigns TRBD1, which was not confirmed against the DNA. TRBV21-1 is termed a pseudogene. CDR3 length: 17 amino acids. In DNA form, the CDR3 reads TGTGCCAGCAGCAAAGCGCTAGGGGCGCGAAGAGCAGATACGCAGTATTTT. This sequence encodes CASSKALGARRADTQYF.

The chain has TRBV7-9 and TRBJ1-1, with D possibly TRBD1 on 6 matching bases. CDR3 length equals 15 residues. The germline V and J ends were trimmed by 1 base and 5 bases, with 14 bases remaining between them. Germline values: CDR1 SEHNR, CDR2 FQNEAQ (reference sequence). The CDR3 coding sequence is TGTGCCAGCAGCTTAGTTCCAGGGGTGGGGACTGAAGCTTTCTTT. Translating gives CASSLVPGVGTEAFF.

V usage is TRBV3-1 (or the pseudogene TRBV3-2) and J usage is TRBJ2-1; D perhaps matches TRBD1 (5 bases). V was cut by 5 bases and J by 8 bases, with 7 bases left in between. The CDR3 is made up of 11 amino acids. CDR1 and CDR2 (germline): LGHDT, YNNKEL (reference sequence). The CDR3 loop is CASSRGYEQFF. The CDR3 DNA sequence: TGTGCCAGCAGCAGGGGTTATGAGCAGTTCTTC.

This clone occurred once. This chain links TRBV28 with TRBJ1-4; the match to TRBD1 covers 7 bases. Germline V gene data show CDR1 as MDHEN and CDR2 as SYDVKM. Trimming cost V 8 bases and J 7 bases; bases outside gene matches: 13. The CDR3 runs to 15 residues. CDR3 nucleotides: TGTGCCAGCTCGGCAGGGGACAGCCTTGGTGAAAAACTGTTTTTT. Residues: CASSAGDSLGEKLFF.

The chain links TRBV23-1 to TRBJ1-1; 8 bases agree with TRBD1. TRBV23-1 is reported as an ORF; its role is uncertain. With V trimmed by 2 bases and J by 5 bases, 13 bases remained unmatched. The CDR3 sequence is 17 residues long. CDR3 nucleotide sequence: TGCGCCAGCAGTCAAATCTCCCTCCAGGGGGCTGGGACTGAAGCTTTCTTT. It is translated as CASSQISLQGAGTEAFF.

The genes are TRBV7-8 and TRBJ2-3, with D maybe TRBD2 (5 bases). This CDR3 is built from 16 residues. Between the trimmed V and J ends, which lost 2 bases and 3 bases, there was a span of 15 bases. The germline CDR1 and CDR2 sequences are SGHVS and FQNEAQ. The DNA for the CDR3 is TGTGCCAGCAGCTTATTGGCGGGCGCCTCTACAGATACGCAGTATTTT. Its translation is CASSLLAGASTDTQYF.

This clone was observed a few times. The chain uses TRBV12-5 and TRBJ2-2; tentative D call: TRBD2 (6 bases). Trimming left V 0 bases short and J 2 bases short, with 19 bases between. The CDR3 sequence is 19 residues long. Germline lookup yields CDR1 LGHNT and CDR2 FRNRAP. This CDR3 reads CASGLVPASAIRNTGELFF. CDR3 nucleotides: TGTGCTAGTGGTTTGGTCCCGGCTAGCGCAATCAGAAACACCGGGGAGCTGTTTTTT.

The chain has TRBV7-9 and TRBJ2-2; the match to TRBD2 covers 7 bases. The V segment lost 5 bases and the J segment 0 bases; nucleotides outside the gene matches: 3. Germline V gene sequence: CDR1 SEHNR, CDR2 FQNEAQ (reference sequence). This CDR3 contains 15 residues. In DNA, the CDR3 is TGTGCCAGCAGCCCCAGCGGGACGAACACCGGGGAGCTGTTTTTT. Translated: CASSPSGTNTGELFF.

The genes are TRBV9 and TRBJ1-4; possibly TRBD1 for D (5 bases). Trimming pared 6 bases from V and 3 bases from J, leaving 15 bases between. Germline V gene sequence: CDR1 SGDLS, CDR2 YYNGEE. The CDR3 consists of 15 residues. The CDR3 loop reads CASNKGDSPNEKLFF. The DNA for the CDR3 is TGTGCCAGCAACAAAGGCGACAGTCCTAATGAAAAACTGTTTTTT.

The table lists this clone with a few counts. This rearrangement joins TRBV5-1 to TRBJ2-7, with 8 bases aligning to TRBD1. Trimming at V came to 4 bases and at J to 3 bases, leaving 6 bases not matched to a gene. This CDR3 is 14 amino acids long. Germline CDR1 reads SGHRS; CDR2 reads YFSETQ. CDR3 sequence: CASSGGQALYEQYF. CDR3 nucleotide sequence: TGCGCCAGCAGCGGGGGACAGGCACTCTACGAGCAGTACTTC.

The J gene is TRBJ1-4, the V gene TRBV19; D is possibly TRBD1 (5 bases). This CDR3 spans 14 amino acids. The V and J ends lost 5 bases and 7 bases respectively, with 14 bases between them. Germline V gene sequence: CDR1 LNHDA, CDR2 SQIVND (reference sequence). CDR3 coding DNA: TGTGCCAGTAGTGCCAGTATGGGGGGTGAAAAACTGTTTTTT. Its translation is CASSASMGGEKLFF. Full variable domain (rest looked up from reference TRBV19 and TRBJ1-4): DGGITQSPKYLFRKEGQNVTLSCEQNLNHDAMYWYRQDPGQGLRLIYYSQIVNDFQKGDIAEGYSVSREKKESFPLTVTSAQKNPTAFYLCASSASMGGEKLFFGSGTQLSVL.